This T cell receptor beta chain comes out of a study of T cell changes during pregnancy in multiple sclerosis. The protocol was immunoSEQ multiplex PCR, while the TCRdb copy is restricted to in-frame clones and leaves out a portion. Of about 19,000 clones listed, roughly 85% are singletons. The sample consisted of CD8+ T cells from peripheral blood mononuclear cells, taken in the third trimester of pregnancy. The sequence came from a female donor in good health, enrolled as a control in a pregnancy study.

CDR3 sequence reads: CASSVEGDRGGEKLFF. CDR3 DNA sequence: TGTGCCAGCAGCGTGGAGGGAGACAGGGGAGGTGAAAAACTGTTTTTT. This chain uses TRBV9 with TRBJ1-4; TRBD1 matches at 8 bases. Germline V gene data show CDR1 as SGDLS and CDR2 as YYNGEE. This CDR3 contains 16 residues. After removal of 2 bases from V and 7 bases from J, the junction contained 10 bases not matched to a gene.